The T cell receptor (beta chain) described here comes from a study of T cell repertoires in cytomegalovirus infection. About the research overall: HLA-C-restricted CMV epitopes, recently identified, and well-studied HLA-B-restricted ones were used by the study. Through public TCR beta signatures, both CMV infection and matching HLA type were indicated.

On this clonotype: As yet, its antigen is unknown.

MiXCR was run by TCRdb on the reads, yielding one entry per CDR3 protein. In the table there are roughly 500,000 distinct CDR3 sequences, about 33% of which are singletons. Study-level findings and limits: In two of eight donors, the top clonotype was HLA-C-restricted CMV-specific. Summed frequency of shared TCR beta families picked out CMV carriers who also had the relevant HLA.

The CDR3 has 13 amino acids. The ends were cut back, 0 bases at V and 5 bases at J, with 6 bases in the middle. Germline lookup yields CDR1 MGHRA and CDR2 YSYEKL. The source was cultured PBMCs, collected from culture after CMV antigen stimulation. The TCR sequence derives from a human donor in good health (CMV status not recorded). Some clones in this sample may be carry-over from other donors' samples. This chain joins TRBV4-1 and TRBJ2-3, with D perhaps given as TRBD1 or TRBD2 (5 bases each). CDR3 sequence: CASSQEGEDTQYF. The CDR3 DNA is TGCGCCAGCAGCCAAGAGGGGGAAGATACGCAGTATTTT.